This TCR beta chain was captured in a study of T cell responses to AZD1222 COVID-19 vaccine. The V and J ends lost 5 bases and 7 bases, in that order; junction bases with no gene match: 5. This CDR3 comprises 13 residues. Germline V gene sequence: CDR1 SGHTA, CDR2 FQGNSA. Libraries were prepared by immunoSEQ multiplex PCR; TCRdb keeps only in-frame clonotypes and omits some of them. The sample has about 140,000 clones, 85% to 95% seen once. General observations from the study: Spike-specific TCR breadth and depth went up after people got two AZD1222 doses. Nearly half of unique spike-specific TCRs reportedly avoided B.1.351 and B.1.1.7 mutated regions. Clonal diversity may have been underestimated in mostly white British donors. Dominant CD4 TCR responses targeted spike regions 160-218 and 743-854.

Concerning this clone: The antigen is undetermined.

The chain has TRBV7-2 and TRBJ1-5; 7 bases match TRBD1. The sequencing used peripheral blood, collected on day 0 of MenACWY control vaccination. The sequence was collected from an adult in good health. The CDR3 nucleotides are TGTGCCAGCAGCCCCCAGGGGGGACAGCCCCAGCATTTT. It translates to CASSPQGGQPQHF. The whole variable domain, remainder taken from reference TRBV7-2 and TRBJ1-5, is GAGVSQSPSNKVTEKGKDVELRCDPISGHTALYWYRQSLGQGLEFLIYFQGNSAPDKSGLPSDRFSAERTGGSVSTLTIQRTQQEDSAVYLCASSPQGGQPQHFGDGTRLSIL.